This T cell receptor beta chain was recorded in a study of Graves' ophthalmopathy and Graves' hyperthyroidism. The table lists this clonotype with many counts. The antigen remains undetermined. CDR3 length: 13 residues. The V gene's germline CDR1 is DFQATT and CDR2 SNEGSKA (reference sequence). Trimming removed 4 bases at V and 4 bases at J, with 13 bases between. The authors amplified TCR beta CDR3 regions from RNA transcripts. HTBI-primed first-round RT-PCR preceded second-round multiplex PCR. Using its own MiXCR run on the multiplex PCR reads, TCRdb lists one record per CDR3 protein. The table shows 200,000 to 250,000 distinct CDR3 sequences, with roughly 21% occurring only once. Notes on the study in general: This model predicted ophthalmopathy progression (sensitivity roughly 70%, specificity 72.22%).

V gene TRBV20-1 combines with J gene TRBJ1-1, with D tentatively TRBD1 (5 bases). Sequencing input: peripheral blood. The receptor comes from a woman aged 50 to 60 with Graves' ophthalmopathy. CDR3 DNA: TGCAGTGCTACCCGAGGGGTGACCACTGAAGCTTTCTTT. Translated, it gives CSATRGVTTEAFF.